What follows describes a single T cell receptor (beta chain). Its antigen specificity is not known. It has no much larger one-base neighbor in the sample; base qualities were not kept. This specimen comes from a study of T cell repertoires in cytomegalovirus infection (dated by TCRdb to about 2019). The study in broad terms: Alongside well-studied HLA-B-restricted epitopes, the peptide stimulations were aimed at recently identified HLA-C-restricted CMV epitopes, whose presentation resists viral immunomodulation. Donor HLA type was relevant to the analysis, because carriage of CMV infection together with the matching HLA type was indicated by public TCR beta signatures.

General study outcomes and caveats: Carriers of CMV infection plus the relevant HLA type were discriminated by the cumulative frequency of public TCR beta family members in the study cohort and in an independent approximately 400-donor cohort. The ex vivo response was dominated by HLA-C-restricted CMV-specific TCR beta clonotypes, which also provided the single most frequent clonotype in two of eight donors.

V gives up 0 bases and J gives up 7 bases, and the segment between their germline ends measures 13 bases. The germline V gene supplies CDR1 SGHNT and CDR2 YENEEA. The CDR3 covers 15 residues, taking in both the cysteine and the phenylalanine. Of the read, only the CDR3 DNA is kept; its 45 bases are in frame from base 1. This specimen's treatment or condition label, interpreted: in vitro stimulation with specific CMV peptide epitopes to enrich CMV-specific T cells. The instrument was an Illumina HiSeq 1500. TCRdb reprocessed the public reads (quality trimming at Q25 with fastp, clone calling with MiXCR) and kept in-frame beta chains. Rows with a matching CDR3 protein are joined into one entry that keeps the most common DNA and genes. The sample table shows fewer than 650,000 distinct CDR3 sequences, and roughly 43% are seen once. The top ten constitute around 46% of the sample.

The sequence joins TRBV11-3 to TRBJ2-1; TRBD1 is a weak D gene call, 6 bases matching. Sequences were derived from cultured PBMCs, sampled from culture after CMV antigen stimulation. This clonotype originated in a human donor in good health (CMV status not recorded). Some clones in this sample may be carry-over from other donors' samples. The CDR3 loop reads CASSLDGQSSNEQFF. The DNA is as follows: TGTGCCAGCAGCTTAGACGGACAGTCAAGTAATGAGCAGTTCTTC.